The clone carrying this TCR beta chain has a handful of counts. The target antigen is unknown. Sequence at one end of the junction differs from germline and may be a read error. This sample is drawn from a study of beta chain features in type 1 diabetes. As every portion of the isolated RNA was reverse transcribed, the sequencing read expressed TCRB transcripts. Profiling relied on immunoSEQ multiplex PCR, and the TCRdb table lists in-frame clones only, not all of them. The sample includes hundreds of thousands of clones, more than 65% of them seen just once. Over 95% purity was reached by all sorted populations. Germline values: CDR1 SGDLS, CDR2 YYNGEE. CDR3 length equals 14 residues. Whole-study findings and limits: Sampled from patients, naive, central memory and Treg TCRB repertoires appeared more similar than those sampled from healthy donors.

This chain links TRBV9 with TRBJ2-1; possibly TRBD1 or TRBD2 for D (5 bases each). The TCR was taken from a man aged 25 to 40 in good health. The sample consisted of naive CD4+ T cells from blood. CDR3 loop: CASSAPGTYSEQFF. Here the CDR3 DNA reads TGTGCCAGCAGCGCCCCAGGGACGTACAGTGAGCAGTTCTTC.